Listed here are 10 T cell receptor beta chains from one sample, sequenced in a study of control samples from healthy donors and cancer patients. Assay: immunoSEQ multiplex PCR; the TCRdb copy retains only in-frame clones and omits some. The table shows approximately 170,000 clones, with just under 95% occurring only once. The specimen sequenced was blood. Receptor source: a woman aged 55-70 years in good health.

The V gene is TRBV27, the J gene TRBJ1-5; D uncertain. Per germline, CDR1 MNHEY and CDR2 SMNVEV (reference sequence). The CDR3 length is 16 residues. V shed 6 bases and J shed 2 bases, with 17 bases lying between them. The CDR3 nucleotides are TGTGCCAGCAGCCCACACGGTGGTTCGGGCAATCAGCCCCAGCATTTT. Translated, it gives CASSPHGGSGNQPQHF.

V usage is TRBV18 and J usage is TRBJ2-3; perhaps TRBD1 as D (5 bases). The CDR3 covers 18 residues. Germline CDR1 is KGHSH and CDR2 is LQKENI. V lost 3 bases to trimming and J lost 3 bases, with 22 bases between them. The CDR3 reads CASSPQTQGLLGTDTQYF. DNA of the CDR3: TGTGCCAGCTCACCTCAAACCCAGGGCTTATTGGGTACAGATACGCAGTATTTT.

The genes are TRBV7-3 and TRBJ1-1; tentatively, D is TRBD1 (6 bases). CDR3 length equals 15 residues. CDR1 and CDR2 from the germline V gene are SGHTA and FQGTGA. V lost 4 bases and J 8 bases, leaving 20 bases between the germline ends. CDR3 sequence: CASSYTGKWGHEAFF. The CDR3, as DNA: TGTGCCAGCAGCTATACAGGGAAATGGGGTCACGAAGCTTTCTTT.

The chain joins TRBV11-3 to TRBJ2-2; D possibly corresponds to TRBD2 (6 bases). The germline V gene encodes CDR1 SGHNT and CDR2 YENEEA. V lost 5 bases to trimming and J lost 6 bases, with 16 bases between them. The CDR3 contains 15 residues. CDR3 residues: CASSPRLEAPGELFF. In nucleotides, the CDR3 is TGTGCCAGCAGCCCCCGACTAGAAGCCCCCGGGGAGCTGTTTTTT.

Remarks on this clone: One end of the junction does not line up with germline, which may come from a read error. The rearrangement uses TRBV7-2 and TRBJ2-1; unclear D gene. The CDR3 spans 13 residues. Germline CDR1 reads SGHTA; CDR2 reads FQGNSA. The CDR3 protein is CASNLVSYNEQFF. As DNA, the CDR3 is TGTGCCAGCAACTTAGTATCCTACAATGAGCAGTTCTTC. The full variable domain, completed using reference TRBV7-2 and TRBJ2-1, is GAGVSQSPSNKVTEKGKDVELRCDPISGHTALYWYRQSLGQGLEFLIYFQGNSAPDKSGLPSDRFSAERTGGSVSTLTIQRTQQEDSAVYLCASNLVSYNEQFFGPGTRLTVL.

This rearrangement joins TRBV18 to TRBJ1-4; D is uncertain. The length of the CDR3 is 12 residues. V lost 0 bases and J lost 4, with 0 bases in between. Germline CDR1 and CDR2: KGHSH and LQKENI. The CDR3 loop reads CASSPPNEKLFF. CDR3 DNA sequence: TGTGCCAGCTCACCACCTAATGAAAAACTGTTTTTT.

J is TRBJ1-2 and V is TRBV7-2, with D possibly matching TRBD1 (6 bases). Trimming took off 4 bases at V and 6 bases at J, with 21 bases between the two ends. The length of the CDR3 is 16 residues. In germline, CDR1 is SGHTA, CDR2 FQGNSA. In DNA, the CDR3 is TGTGCCAGCAGCTCCCCTGGGCACAGGGATATAGATGGCTACACCTTC. Residues: CASSSPGHRDIDGYTF.

The chain carries TRBV3-1 (or the pseudogene TRBV3-2) and TRBJ2-7; D not certain. CDR3 length equals 15 residues. Germline V CDR1 and CDR2: LGHDT, YNNKEL (reference sequence). Deletions cut 1 base from V and 6 bases from J, with 16 bases between. The CDR3 coding sequence is TGTGCCAGCAGCCAAGGGGCCCTTCGGGCGGCCGAGCAGTACTTC. It yields the protein CASSQGALRAAEQYF.

The chain employs TRBV16 and TRBJ2-2; no firm D call. V was shortened by 4 bases and J by 6 bases, with 9 bases between the two germline ends. The CDR3 sequence is 13 residues long. CDR1 is KGHSY, CDR2 FQNENV, per germline. CDR3 protein: CASSLEAAGELFF. The CDR3 region has the DNA TGTGCCAGCAGCCTAGAGGCCGCCGGGGAGCTGTTTTTT.

This clone was recorded a few times. CDR3: CASSDNRKNSPLHF. The CDR3 DNA reads TGTGCCAGCAGTGACAACAGGAAAAATTCACCCCTCCACTTT. V gene TRBV2 combines with J gene TRBJ1-6; TRBD1 is a possible D gene (5 bases). The CDR3 loop spans 14 amino acids. The V and J ends lost 3 bases and 7 bases respectively, with 10 bases between them. Germline V gene sequence: CDR1 SNHLY, CDR2 FYNNEI. The full variable domain, rest sourced from reference TRBV2 and TRBJ1-6, is EPEVTQTPSHQVTQMGQEVILRCVPISNHLYFYWYRQILGQKVEFLVSFYNNEISEKSEIFDDQFSVERPDGSNFTLKIRSTKLEDSAMYFCASSDNRKNSPLHFGNGTRLTVT.